This is a list of T cell receptor beta chains from one sample in a study of blood T cell repertoires in COVID-19. Only in-frame clones appear in the TCRdb table, and some are missing; sequencing was by immunoSEQ multiplex PCR. The data contain tens of thousands of clones, over 80% of them singletons. The sequencing sample was made of peripheral blood. The receptors shown here come from a man in his fifties or sixties with acute or convalescent COVID-19. CDR3s include the opening cysteine and the closing phenylalanine or tryptophan. The D gene is left open where the match is weak. Clone size is given for some rows only: seen once, a few or many times, or a class if the clone is expanded.

>TRBJ1-2|-|-|TRBV5-8
CASSRRGYTTYGYTF
TGTGCCAGCAGCCGGCGGGGGTATACCACATATGGCTACACCTTC
>TRBJ2-7|-|-|TRBV4-3
CASSRGEAGSYEQYF
TGCGCCAGCAGCCGGGGCGAAGCGGGCTCCTACGAGCAGTACTTC
>TRBJ1-1|-|-|TRBV28
CASSFPPGGGPTEAFF
TGTGCCAGCAGTTTCCCCCCCGGGGGAGGACCCACTGAAGCTTTCTTT
>TRBJ2-3|-|TRBD1|TRBV19
CASSSDREGTDTQYF
TGTGCCAGTAGTTCGGACAGGGAGGGCACAGATACGCAGTATTTT
>TRBJ2-7|-|TRBD1|TRBV7-2
CASSKDRHYEQYF
TGTGCCAGCAGCAAGGACAGGCACTACGAGCAGTACTTC
>TRBJ2-3|-|-|TRBV5-1
CASSLEDWTDTQYF
TGCGCCAGCAGCTTGGAAGACTGGACAGATACGCAGTATTTT
>TRBJ1-3|few|TRBD1|TRBV28
CASSLDRVGNTIYF
TGTGCCAGCAGCCTCGACAGGGTTGGAAACACCATATATTTT
>TRBJ1-3|-|TRBD1|TRBV27
CASSSTGVTGNTIYF
TGTGCCAGCAGTTCCACAGGGGTCACTGGAAACACCATATATTTT
>TRBJ2-2|-|TRBD1|TRBV7-9
CASSPLRQGIRDTGELFF
TGTGCCAGCAGCCCGCTAAGACAGGGGATTAGGGACACCGGGGAGCTGTTTTTT
>TRBJ2-2|-|TRBD2|TRBV7-8
CANPPPGTSELTGELFF
TGTGCCAACCCGCCGCCCGGGACTAGCGAGCTCACCGGGGAGCTGTTTTTT
>TRBJ1-1|-|-|TRBV30
CAWSPQATEAFF
TGTGCCTGGAGTCCCCAGGCGACTGAAGCTTTCTTT
>TRBJ1-1|-|-|TRBV5-6
CASSPSWGVGNTEAFF
TGTGCCAGCAGCCCATCCTGGGGAGTTGGGAACACTGAAGCTTTCTTT
>TRBJ2-7|-|-|TRBV9
CASSVRYEQYF
TGTGCCAGCAGCGTTCGTTACGAGCAGTACTTC
>TRBJ2-7|-|-|TRBV29-1
CSVRGVGTGESSYEQYF
TGCAGCGTTCGGGGGGTAGGGACAGGCGAGAGCTCCTACGAGCAGTACTTC
>TRBJ2-4|-|-|TRBV29-1
CSVKLTGGPHIQYF
TGCAGCGTTAAATTGACGGGGGGCCCCCACATTCAGTACTTC
>TRBJ1-2|-|TRBD1|TRBV7-2
CASSSRSGTGNVGYTF
TGTGCCAGCAGCTCGCGTTCTGGGACAGGGAACGTTGGCTACACCTTC
>TRBJ2-2|-|-|TRBV10-3
CAISADKNTGELFF
TGTGCCATCAGTGCCGACAAGAACACCGGGGAGCTGTTTTTT
>TRBJ2-3|-|-|TRBV9
CASSPRRHGDTDTQYF
TGTGCCAGCAGCCCCCGTCGTCACGGGGACACAGATACGCAGTATTTT
>TRBJ2-2|-|-|TRBV27
CASSLEGGPAPYEITGELFF
TGTGCCAGCAGTTTAGAGGGGGGGCCGGCCCCATATGAGATCACCGGGGAGCTGTTTTTT
>TRBJ2-3|-|-|TRBV21-1
CASSKGQLAGTSTDTQYF
TGTGCCAGCAGCAAAGGACAACTAGCGGGGACCTCTACAGATACGCAGTATTTT
>TRBJ1-4|-|-|TRBV28
CASSLGGKREKLFF
TGTGCCAGCAGTTTAGGGGGGAAGAGAGAAAAACTGTTTTTT
>TRBJ2-5|-|TRBD1|TRBV6-6
CASSQMRGPQETQYF
TGTGCCAGCAGTCAGATGAGGGGGCCCCAAGAGACCCAGTACTTC
>TRBJ2-7|once|-|TRBV5-4
CASSLEGGEQYF
TGTGCCAGCAGCTTGGAAGGGGGAGAGCAGTACTTC